The entry that follows covers one T cell receptor beta chain sequence. This specimen comes from a study of PD-L1 blockade in urothelial cancer. The overall study: Blood samples had a median of 141,255 T cells.

Time point indicated: pretreatment peripheral blood. Each patient's cancer was a locally advanced or metastatic urothelial carcinoma. The germline V gene has CDR1 SGDLS and CDR2 YYNGEE. V trimming: 0 bases; J trimming: 7 bases; junction bases outside the gene matches: 5. The CDR3 extends over 15 amino acids. Profiling relied on immunoSEQ multiplex PCR, and the TCRdb table lists in-frame clones only, not all of them. Of about 53,000 clones in the sample, 87% were seen once. This sequence joins TRBV9 and TRBJ2-1; 9 nucleotides align to TRBD2. The input for sequencing was PBMCs, taken around atezolizumab (anti-PD-L1) treatment. This receptor was obtained from an older woman with urothelial cancer. The CDR3 spells CASSVAAGGYNEQFF. The CDR3 region has the DNA TGTGCCAGCAGCGTAGCAGCGGGAGGTTATAATGAGCAGTTCTTC.